Following are 2 T cell receptor beta chains from one sample sequenced in a study of OX40 agonist ivuxolimab in advanced cancers. The table came from immunoSEQ multiplex PCR; TCRdb's copy has only in-frame clones and leaves some out. Found here are tens of thousands of clones, around 89% of them singletons; the top ten hold less than 8%. The input for sequencing was CD4+ or CD8+ T cells sorted from blood, taken in a trial of the OX40 agonist ivuxolimab. Receptor source: an adult with an advanced solid tumor such as melanoma, head and neck, liver or kidney cancer.

The J gene is TRBJ1-5, the V gene TRBV27; D unresolved. Germline V lookup: CDR1 MNHEY, CDR2 SMNVEV (reference sequence). The CDR3 consists of 15 residues. With 1 base removed from V and 9 bases from J, the gap between germline ends came to 16 bases. This CDR3 reads CASSLLTPHDGPQHF. The CDR3 DNA reads as TGTGCCAGCAGTTTATTGACACCGCACGATGGGCCCCAGCATTTT.

This chain uses TRBV7-9 with TRBJ1-4; D not resolved. The CDR3 extends over 12 amino acids. V was clipped by 3 bases and J by 5 bases, with 4 bases between them. Germline values: CDR1 SEHNR, CDR2 FQNEAQ (reference sequence). The chain's CDR3 is CASSLGNEKLFF. In DNA, the CDR3 is TGTGCCAGCAGCTTGGGAAATGAAAAACTGTTTTTT.